This T cell receptor beta chain comes out of a study of blood T cell repertoires in COVID-19. Trimming stripped 3 bases from V and 2 bases from J, with 22 bases between. CDR1 and CDR2 (germline): GTSNPN, SVGIG (reference sequence). The CDR3 consists of 17 residues. As handled by the study authors: Estimation of nucleated cell counts relied on the amplification of reference gene primers. The assay was immunoSEQ multiplex PCR, and TCRdb's table has in-frame clones only and misses some. D and trimming come from the DNA, and the V and J calls and clone size come from that table. The data contain about 280,000 clones, about nine tenths of them singletons.

V is TRBV30 and J is TRBJ2-5; D possibly corresponds to TRBD1 (7 bases). Sequencing used peripheral blood. This receptor was taken from a man aged 40-49 years with active or convalescent COVID-19. In DNA form, the CDR3 reads TGTGCCTGGAGCGGGGGACAGACTATAAGGCATCAAGAGACCCAGTACTTC. Translating gives CAWSGGQTIRHQETQYF.